The next 17 T cell receptor beta chains were all read from a single sample in a study of T cell responses to AZD1222 COVID-19 vaccine. TCRdb keeps only in-frame clones here, not all; method: immunoSEQ multiplex PCR. This table has about 150,000 clones, about 90% appearing once. This sample comprised peripheral blood, obtained 28 days after the second AZD1222 dose. The receptor source for this set is an adult who received the AZD1222 COVID-19 vaccine.

The J gene is TRBJ1-3, the V gene TRBV7-2; 9 bases fit TRBD1. The junction had 4 bases not matched to a gene; V was cut back by 6 bases and J by 7 bases. The CDR3 loop spans 13 amino acids. CDR1 and CDR2 (germline): SGHTA, FQGNSA. CDR3 sequence: CASRPDRGNTIYF. CDR3 nucleotides: TGTGCCAGCAGACCGGACAGGGGTAACACCATATATTTT.

V is TRBV6-5 and J is TRBJ1-5, with D unclear. Trimming cost V 2 bases and J 2 bases, with 7 bases left between them. Germline assignment: CDR1 MNHEY and CDR2 SVGAGI. CDR3 length equals 14 residues. The CDR3 protein is CASSYAEGNQPQHF. The CDR3 nucleotides are TGTGCCAGCAGTTACGCGGAGGGCAATCAGCCCCAGCATTTT.

The chain combines TRBV3-1 (or the pseudogene TRBV3-2) with TRBJ2-3; a weak D match, TRBD2 (6 bases). V was trimmed by 4 bases and J by 8 bases, leaving 13 bases between them. The CDR3 spans 13 residues. Looked up from germline, CDR1 is LGHDT and CDR2 is YNNKEL (reference sequence). The CDR3 DNA is TGTGCCAGCAGCCGGTCGGAGGGTACTACGCAGTATTTT. This translates into CASSRSEGTTQYF.

The DNA for the CDR3 is TGTGCCAGCAGCCAAGTGTCAGATACGCAGTATTTT. It codes for CASSQVSDTQYF. V usage is TRBV3-1 (or the pseudogene TRBV3-2) and J usage is TRBJ2-3; no reliable D call. The V end lost 1 base, the J end lost 4 bases, and 3 bases lay between the germline ends. Germline CDR1 reads LGHDT; CDR2 reads YNNKEL (reference sequence). This CDR3 is 12 amino acids long.

The chain couples TRBV5-1 to TRBJ2-2, with TRBD2 identical over 12 bases. Germline V lookup: CDR1 SGHRS, CDR2 YFSETQ. This CDR3 is 15 amino acids long. With V trimmed by 4 bases and J by 7 bases, 5 bases remained unmatched. The CDR3 spells CASSRTSGIIGELFF. The CDR3, as DNA: TGCGCCAGCAGCCGGACTAGCGGGATCATCGGGGAGCTGTTTTTT.

This sequence joins TRBV9 and TRBJ2-7, with a weak D call TRBD2 (5 bases). This CDR3 contains 16 residues. Between the trimmed V and J ends, which lost 0 bases and 6 bases, there was a span of 19 bases. CDR1 SGDLS and CDR2 YYNGEE come from the germline V gene. The CDR3 loop reads CASSVAPGSNFREQYF. CDR3 coding DNA: TGTGCCAGCAGCGTAGCGCCGGGATCCAATTTCCGCGAGCAGTACTTC.

J is TRBJ2-2 and V is TRBV18; D remains unclear. V shed 1 base and J shed 4 bases, with 16 bases lying between them. Germline CDR1 is KGHSH and CDR2 is LQKENI. The CDR3 sequence is 17 residues long. CDR3 bases: TGTGCCAGCTCACCACGTCTATTGGCGGATGGCACCGGGGAGCTGTTTTTT. Translated, it gives CASSPRLLADGTGELFF.

This clone showed up just once. J is TRBJ1-2 and V is TRBV19; no reliable D call. Trimming stripped 7 bases from V and 1 base from J, with 16 bases between. In germline, CDR1 is LNHDA, CDR2 SQIVND (reference sequence). The CDR3 covers 15 residues. In nucleotides, the CDR3 is TGTGCCAGTACCCGGACGGGCTCGGGTAACTATGGCTACACCTTC. Translating gives CASTRTGSGNYGYTF.

The chain's CDR3 is CASSHLEGSPEIDEQFF. DNA for the CDR3: TGTGCCAGCAGCCACCTAGAGGGGTCCCCCGAAATTGATGAGCAGTTCTTC. The genes are TRBV16 and TRBJ2-1, with D perhaps TRBD1 or TRBD2 (5 bases each). V lost 3 bases and J 8 bases, leaving 23 bases between the germline ends. The CDR3 consists of 17 residues. Germline CDR1 and CDR2: KGHSY and FQNENV. Full variable domain (rest looked up from reference TRBV16 and TRBJ2-1): GEEVAQTPKHLVRGEGQKAKLYCAPIKGHSYVFWYQQVLKNEFKFLISFQNENVFDETGMPKERFSAKCLPNSPCSLEIQATKLEDSAVYFCASSHLEGSPEIDEQFFGPGTRLTVL.

As DNA, the CDR3 is TGTGCCAGCAGCGTTCACAGGGGTTATAACTATGGCTACACCTTC. Its protein product is CASSVHRGYNYGYTF. The genes are TRBV9 and TRBJ1-2; 7 nucleotides line up with TRBD1. The CDR3 contains 15 residues. The germline V gene has CDR1 SGDLS and CDR2 YYNGEE. Unmatched junction bases numbered 5, after V lost 2 bases and J lost 1 base.

This clone has a single count. The chain has TRBV10-3 and TRBJ1-1; D may be TRBD1 (5 bases). CDR1 is ENHRY, CDR2 SYGVKD, per germline. The germline V and J ends were trimmed by 6 bases and 0 bases, with 17 bases remaining between them. The CDR3 spans 16 residues. CDR3 coding DNA: TGTGCCATCAGCGAACGGGGGGTCACAATGAACACTGAAGCTTTCTTT. Translating it yields CAISERGVTMNTEAFF.

This clone has a single count. The chain joins TRBV24-1 to TRBJ2-3; D gene unclear. V was cut by 5 bases and J by 0 bases, with 8 bases left in between. Germline V CDR1 and CDR2: KGHDR, SFDVKD. The length of the CDR3 is 14 residues. The CDR3 here is CATSGQLSTDTQYF. For the CDR3, the DNA is TGTGCCACCAGTGGTCAACTAAGCACAGATACGCAGTATTTT.

V usage is TRBV29-1 and J usage is TRBJ2-7, with TRBD1 identical over 7 bases. Germline loops: CDR1 SQVTM, CDR2 ANQGSEA. The CDR3 sequence is 13 residues long. Trimming took 4 bases from V and 5 from J; bases not matched to a gene: 8. The CDR3 bases are TGCAGCGTTGGGGACAGTCAATGGGACGAGCAGTACTTC. It codes for CSVGDSQWDEQYF.

On this clone: One end of the junction is discordant with germline, which a read error may explain. In DNA, the CDR3 is TGTGCCAGCAGTACACGGACGGAGAATCGGCCCCAGCATTTT. The encoded protein is CASSTRTENRPQHF. The rearrangement joins TRBV28 to TRBJ1-5; no clear D gene. Germline values: CDR1 MDHEN, CDR2 SYDVKM. The CDR3 length is 14 residues.

This clone showed up just once. The chain couples TRBV28 to TRBJ1-2; unclear D gene. Trimming shortened V by 4 bases and J by 8 bases, and 11 bases separated the two germline ends. The CDR3 has 12 residues. The V gene's germline CDR1 is MDHEN and CDR2 SYDVKM. The CDR3 nucleotides are TGTGCCAGCAGTTGGCCTCAAACGGGCTACACCTTC. It codes for CASSWPQTGYTF.

The chain couples TRBV7-9 to TRBJ2-7, with unresolved D. CDR1 and CDR2 from the germline V gene are SEHNR and FQNEAQ (reference sequence). The CDR3 runs 14 residues. Trimming shortened V by 0 bases and J by 2 bases, and 8 bases separated the two germline ends. In DNA, the CDR3 is TGTGCCAGCAGCTTAGCCGGACGGACCTACGAGCAGTACTTC. It translates to CASSLAGRTYEQYF.

The genes are TRBV28 and TRBJ2-3; the D is unclear. This CDR3 comprises 14 residues. Trimming removed 3 bases from V and 2 bases from J, with 9 bases in between. From germline, CDR1 is MDHEN and CDR2 SYDVKM. CDR3 nucleotides: TGTGCCAGCAGTTTTCCTGCAAACACAGATACGCAGTATTTT. It yields the protein CASSFPANTDTQYF.